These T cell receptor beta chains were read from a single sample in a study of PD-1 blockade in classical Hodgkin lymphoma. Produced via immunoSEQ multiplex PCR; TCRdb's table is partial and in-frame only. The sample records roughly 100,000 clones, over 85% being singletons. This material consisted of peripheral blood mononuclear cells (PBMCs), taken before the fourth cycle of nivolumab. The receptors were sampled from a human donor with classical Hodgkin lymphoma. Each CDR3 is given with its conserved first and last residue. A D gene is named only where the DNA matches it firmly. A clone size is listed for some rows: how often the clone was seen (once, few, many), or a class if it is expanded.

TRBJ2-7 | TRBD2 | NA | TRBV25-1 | CASSDSGTSGSEQYF | TGTGCCAGCAGTGATTCGGGGACTAGCGGGAGCGAGCAGTACTTC
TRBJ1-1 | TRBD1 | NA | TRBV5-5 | CASSPRDRKNTEAFF | TGTGCCAGCAGCCCCCGGGACAGGAAGAACACTGAAGCTTTCTTT
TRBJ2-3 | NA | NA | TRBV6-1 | CASSSSRGGADTQYF | NA
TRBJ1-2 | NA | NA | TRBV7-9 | CAPQPGTGYTF | TGTGCCCCTCAACCGGGGACTGGCTACACCTTC
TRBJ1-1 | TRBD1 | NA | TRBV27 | CASRVTGYTEAFF | TGTGCCAGCCGCGTGACAGGGTACACTGAAGCTTTCTTT
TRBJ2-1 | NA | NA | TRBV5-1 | CASSSLRAEREQFF | TGCGCCAGCAGTTCTCTGAGGGCAGAAAGGGAGCAGTTCTTC
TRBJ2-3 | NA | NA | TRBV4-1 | CASSQFASTSLYGDTQYF | TGCGCCAGCAGCCAATTCGCCTCAACCTCCCTTTATGGAGATACGCAGTATTTT
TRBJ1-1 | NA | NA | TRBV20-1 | CSAGPTTEAFF | TGCAGTGCCGGGCCGACCACTGAAGCTTTCTTT
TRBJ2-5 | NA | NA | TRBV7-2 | CASSLGGRETQYF | TGTGCCAGCAGCCTAGGCGGACGGGAGACCCAGTACTTC
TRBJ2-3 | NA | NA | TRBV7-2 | CASSPLGGRADTQYF | TGTGCCAGCAGCCCCCTCGGAGGGCGGGCAGATACGCAGTATTTT
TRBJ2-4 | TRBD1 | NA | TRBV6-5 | CASGTGGSIQYF | TGTGCCAGCGGGACAGGGGGGAGCATTCAGTACTTC
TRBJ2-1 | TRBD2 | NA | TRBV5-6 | CASSLSRDYPTQFF | TGTGCCAGCAGCCTGTCCCGGGACTACCCCACTCAGTTCTTC
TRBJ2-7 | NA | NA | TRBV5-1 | CASSLDGYEQYF | TGCGCCAGCAGCTTGGACGGGTACGAGCAGTACTTC
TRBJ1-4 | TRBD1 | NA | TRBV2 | CASRRPQGLTNEKLFF | TGTGCCAGCAGACGCCCACAGGGGCTAACTAATGAAAAACTGTTTTTT
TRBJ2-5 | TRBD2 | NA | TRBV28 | CASSAGLTQETQYF | TGTGCCAGCAGTGCGGGACTAACCCAAGAGACCCAGTACTTC
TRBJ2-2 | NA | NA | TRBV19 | CASSHTGELFF | TGTGCCAGTAGCCACACCGGGGAGCTGTTTTTT
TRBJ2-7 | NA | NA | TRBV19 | CASSIGPVGKSYEQYF | TGTGCCAGTAGTATAGGACCGGTGGGGAAATCCTACGAGCAGTACTTC
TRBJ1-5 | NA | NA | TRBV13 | CASSSFKDGNQPQHF | TGTGCCAGCAGCTCCTTCAAGGACGGCAATCAGCCCCAGCATTTT
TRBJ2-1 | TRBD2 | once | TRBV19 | CASSRGLDGGSSYNEQFF | TGTGCCAGTAGTAGGGGACTAGATGGGGGAAGCTCCTACAATGAGCAGTTCTTC
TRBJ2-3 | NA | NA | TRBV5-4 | CASSFRRSTDTQYF | TGTGCCAGCAGCTTTCGAAGGAGCACAGATACGCAGTATTTT
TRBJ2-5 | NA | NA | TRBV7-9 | CASSFRGGETQYF | TGTGCCAGCAGCTTCAGGGGGGGCGAGACCCAGTACTTC
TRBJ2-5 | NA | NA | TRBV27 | CASSVTQGMETQYF | TGTGCCAGCAGCGTGACACAGGGAATGGAGACCCAGTACTTC
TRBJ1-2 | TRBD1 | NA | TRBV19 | CASSIRDRDPYGYTF | TGTGCCAGTAGTATTCGGGACAGAGATCCCTATGGCTACACCTTC
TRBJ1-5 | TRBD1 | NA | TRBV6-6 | CASSYSDRAIAAPQHF | TGTGCCAGCAGTTACTCCGACAGGGCAATAGCGGCGCCCCAGCATTTT
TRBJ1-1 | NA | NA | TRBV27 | CASRSGGSATEAFF | TGTGCCAGCAGATCTGGCGGTTCGGCCACTGAAGCTTTCTTT
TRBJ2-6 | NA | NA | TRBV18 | CASSLGGANVLTF | TGTGCCAGCTCACTAGGAGGGGCCAACGTCCTGACTTTC
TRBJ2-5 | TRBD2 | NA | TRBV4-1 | CASSPLTSGSFETQYF | TGCGCCAGCAGCCCACTTACTAGCGGGAGTTTCGAGACCCAGTACTTC
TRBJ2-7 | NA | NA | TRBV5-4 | CASSSGTDYEQYF | TGTGCCAGCAGCTCCGGGACGGACTACGAGCAGTACTTC
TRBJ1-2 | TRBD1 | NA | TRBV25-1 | CATSPGQVYGYTF | TGTGCCACCTCTCCGGGACAGGTATATGGCTACACCTTC
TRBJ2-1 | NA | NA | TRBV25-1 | CASSEQAPYNEQFF | TGTGCCAGCAGTGAGCAGGCTCCCTACAATGAGCAGTTCTTC
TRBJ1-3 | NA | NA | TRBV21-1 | CASSKGIGGNTIYF | TGTGCCAGCAGCAAAGGCATCGGAGGAAACACCATATATTTT
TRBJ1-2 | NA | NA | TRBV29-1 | CSVLHVPYGYTF | TGCAGCGTTCTTCACGTCCCCTATGGCTACACCTTC
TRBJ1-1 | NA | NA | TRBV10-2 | CASSEFMNTEAFF | TGCGCCAGCAGTGAGTTCATGAACACTGAAGCTTTCTTT
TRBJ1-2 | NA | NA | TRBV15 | CATSRDEENGYTF | TGTGCCACCAGCAGAGATGAAGAGAATGGCTACACCTTC
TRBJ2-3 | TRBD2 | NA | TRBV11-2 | CASSLGTSGIVDTQYF | TGTGCCAGCAGCTTAGGGACTAGCGGGATTGTCGATACGCAGTATTTT
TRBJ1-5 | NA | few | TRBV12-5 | CASGLVDNQPQHF | TGTGCTAGTGGTTTGGTAGACAATCAGCCCCAGCATTTT
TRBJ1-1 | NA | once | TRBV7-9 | CASSLATEAFF | TGTGCCAGCAGCTTAGCTACTGAAGCTTTCTTT
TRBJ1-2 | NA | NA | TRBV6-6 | CASSYSRGRDYGYTF | TGTGCCAGCAGTTACTCGCGGGGGCGCGACTATGGCTACACCTTC
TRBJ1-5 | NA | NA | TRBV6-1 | CATHIGVDQPQHF | TGTGCCACCCACATCGGGGTCGATCAGCCCCAGCATTTT
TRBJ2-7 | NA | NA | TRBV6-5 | CASSYFRGPYEQYF | TGTGCCAGCAGTTACTTTAGGGGTCCCTACGAGCAGTACTTC
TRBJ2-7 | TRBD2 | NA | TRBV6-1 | CASSDGLAGFYEQYF | TGTGCCAGCAGTGACGGACTAGCGGGATTTTACGAGCAGTACTTC
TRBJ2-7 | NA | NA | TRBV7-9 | CASSLSGTTNEQYF | TGTGCCAGCAGCTTATCCGGGACGACCAACGAGCAGTACTTC
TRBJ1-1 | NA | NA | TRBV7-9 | CASSWWRWGNTEAFF | TGTGCCAGCAGCTGGTGGCGGTGGGGGAACACTGAAGCTTTCTTT
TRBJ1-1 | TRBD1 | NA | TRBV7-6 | CASSQVQGMNTEAFF | TGTGCCAGCAGCCAAGTACAGGGGATGAACACTGAAGCTTTCTTT
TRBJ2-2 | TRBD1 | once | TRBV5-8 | CASSPRTGVNTGELFF | TGTGCCAGCAGCCCCCGGACAGGGGTAAACACCGGGGAGCTGTTTTTT
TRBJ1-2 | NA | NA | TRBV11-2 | CASSSPRRGFDYTF | TGTGCCAGCAGCTCCCCGAGGAGGGGCTTTGACTACACCTTC